The clone carrying this T cell receptor (beta chain) has a handful of counts. Its antigen is not identified. 5'RACE with constant-segment primers yielded barcoded, UMI-tagged TCR alpha and TCR beta cDNA libraries. TCRdb ran MiXCR on the 5' RACE reads and lists one entry per CDR3 protein. Of roughly 51,000 distinct CDR3 sequences in the sample, over 6.5% were seen once. This sample stems from a study of T-cell memory formation after mild COVID-19. Findings and caveats of the study: The main location of contracting CD4+ clones was CM and EM, and that of contracting CD8+ clones was EMRA.

The sequence was obtained from a man younger than 30 who had mild COVID-19 (a few samples of this study predate the infection). Cell type and time point are not known. Sequencing was carried out using PBMCs or a T cell subset sorted from them (not recorded which).

As DNA, the CDR3 is TGCGCCAGCAGGCCCGGGACAGGGACATATTACACTGAAGCTTTCTTT. Translated: CASRPGTGTYYTEAFF. The chain joins TRBV5-1 to TRBJ1-1; 9 nucleotides line up with TRBD1. Per the germline V gene, CDR1 is SGHRS and CDR2 is YFSETQ. The CDR3 runs 16 residues. V dropped 5 bases and J dropped 3; count of bases not matched to a gene: 11.